A selection of T cell receptor beta chains follows, all from one sample in a study of cytomegalovirus exposure and HLA in healthy donors. This table comes from immunoSEQ multiplex PCR, and its TCRdb copy is limited to in-frame clones, with some not included. Among 160,000 or so clones listed, 86% were seen once. The specimen sequenced was PBMCs. These receptor sequences come from a man aged 18 to 29 in good health and CMV-seropositive. Each CDR3 is given with its conserved first and last residue. Fields, in order: J gene, D gene, clone size, V gene, CDR3 protein, CDR3 DNA. A D gene is named only where the DNA matches it firmly. Part of the rows lack a size; the others show once, few, many or a class for expanded clones.

J: TRBJ1-1
D: -
size: -
V: TRBV28
CDR3: CASRTGSTEAFF
DNA: TGTGCCAGCCGTACAGGCAGCACTGAAGCTTTCTTT

J: TRBJ2-7
D: -
size: -
V: TRBV7-9
CDR3: CASSFEGLPSYEQYF
DNA: TGTGCCAGCAGCTTTGAGGGTCTCCCATCCTACGAGCAGTACTTC

J: TRBJ2-3
D: TRBD2
size: -
V: TRBV14
CDR3: CASSLGRWTDTQYF
DNA: TGTGCCAGCAGCCTCGGGAGGTGGACAGATACGCAGTATTTT

J: TRBJ2-7
D: -
size: -
V: TRBV28
CDR3: CATFQKSYEQYF
DNA: TGTGCCACCTTTCAGAAATCCTACGAGCAGTACTTC

J: TRBJ2-1
D: TRBD2
size: -
V: TRBV18
CDR3: CASSPRTSGSSNEQFF
DNA: TGTGCCAGCTCACCCCGGACTAGCGGGAGCAGCAATGAGCAGTTCTTC

J: TRBJ2-1
D: TRBD2
size: -
V: TRBV9
CDR3: CASSVGGAGGSYNEQFF
DNA: TGTGCCAGCAGCGTTGGTGGAGCGGGAGGAAGTTACAATGAGCAGTTCTTC

J: TRBJ2-1
D: -
size: -
V: TRBV15
CDR3: CATSRVFNEQFF
DNA: TGTGCCACCAGCAGAGTATTCAATGAGCAGTTCTTC

J: TRBJ2-7
D: TRBD2
size: -
V: TRBV5-4
CDR3: CASSLRRGGSYEQYF
DNA: TGTGCCAGCAGCTTGAGGCGGGGGGGGTCCTACGAGCAGTACTTC

J: TRBJ2-7
D: -
size: -
V: TRBV5-1
CDR3: CASALWAGNYEQYF
DNA: TGCGCCAGCGCCCTATGGGCGGGGAACTACGAGCAGTACTTC

J: TRBJ2-3
D: -
size: -
V: TRBV6-1
CDR3: CASRAITGDTQYF
DNA: TGTGCCAGCAGAGCCATCACGGGAGATACGCAGTATTTT

J: TRBJ2-2
D: -
size: -
V: TRBV30
CDR3: CAWSFGRPAGELFF
DNA: TGTGCCTGGAGTTTCGGCAGGCCCGCCGGGGAGCTGTTTTTT

J: TRBJ2-1
D: -
size: -
V: TRBV4-3
CDR3: CASSQVSRSNEQFF
DNA: TGCGCCAGCAGCCAAGTCAGCAGGTCCAATGAGCAGTTCTTC

J: TRBJ2-7
D: TRBD2
size: -
V: TRBV6-1
CDR3: CASSEGLAGLYEQYF
DNA: TGTGCCAGCAGTGAGGGTCTAGCGGGTCTCTACGAGCAGTACTTC

J: TRBJ1-2
D: -
size: few
V: TRBV18
CDR3: CASSPTVRGYTF
DNA: TGTGCCAGCTCACCAACAGTACGTGGCTACACCTTC

J: TRBJ2-3
D: -
size: -
V: TRBV18
CDR3: CASSPGRAKLDTQYF
DNA: TGTGCCAGCTCACCAGGGCGGGCCAAACTGGATACGCAGTATTTT

J: TRBJ2-1
D: -
size: -
V: TRBV5-8
CDR3: CASSWTEYNEQFF
DNA: TGTGCCAGCAGCTGGACAGAGTACAATGAGCAGTTCTTC

J: TRBJ2-6
D: -
size: -
V: TRBV27
CDR3: CASSLQLSGANVLTF
DNA: TGTGCCAGCAGTTTGCAACTCTCTGGGGCCAACGTCCTGACTTTC

J: TRBJ1-4
D: -
size: -
V: TRBV10-3
CDR3: CAISEGQPIEKLFF
DNA: TGTGCCATCAGTGAAGGACAGCCGATCGAAAAACTGTTTTTT

J: TRBJ2-7
D: TRBD2
size: -
V: TRBV7-2
CDR3: CASSPAGVSYEQYF
DNA: TGTGCCAGCAGTCCAGCGGGAGTCTCCTACGAGCAGTACTTC

J: TRBJ2-7
D: TRBD1
size: -
V: TRBV7-2
CDR3: CASSRRQGAKNYEQYF
DNA: TGTGCCAGCAGTCGGCGGCAGGGGGCTAAAAACTACGAGCAGTACTTC

J: TRBJ2-7
D: TRBD2
size: -
V: TRBV5-4
CDR3: CASSPHSGRNEQYF
DNA: TGTGCCAGCAGCCCCCATAGCGGGAGGAACGAGCAGTACTTC

J: TRBJ2-5
D: -
size: once
V: TRBV5-6
CDR3: CASSLGIQETQYF
DNA: TGTGCCAGCAGCTTGGGTATACAAGAGACCCAGTACTTC

J: TRBJ2-5
D: -
size: -
V: TRBV2
CDR3: CASSTQGHQETQYF
DNA: TGTGCCAGCAGTACGCAGGGCCACCAAGAGACCCAGTACTTC

J: TRBJ1-5
D: -
size: -
V: TRBV6-1
CDR3: CASSLPGMRQPQHF
DNA: TGTGCCAGCAGTTTGCCAGGGATGCGTCAGCCCCAGCATTTT

J: TRBJ2-1
D: -
size: -
V: TRBV4-1
CDR3: CASSHDLDSSYNEQFF
DNA: TGCGCCAGCAGCCATGACCTGGACAGCTCCTACAATGAGCAGTTCTTC

J: TRBJ2-2
D: -
size: few
V: TRBV4-3
CDR3: CASSQDSVNTGELFF
DNA: TGCGCCAGCAGCCAAGATTCCGTGAACACCGGGGAGCTGTTTTTT

J: TRBJ1-2
D: -
size: -
V: TRBV5-1
CDR3: CASSLRAVGTRANYGYTF
DNA: TGCGCCAGCAGCTTAAGGGCGGTCGGGACAAGAGCTAACTATGGCTACACCTTC

J: TRBJ1-3
D: -
size: -
V: TRBV5-8
CDR3: CASSIQGYGNTIYF
DNA: TGTGCCAGCAGTATACAGGGTTACGGAAACACCATATATTTT

J: TRBJ1-6
D: TRBD1
size: few
V: TRBV15
CDR3: CATRDREVASPLHF
DNA: TGTGCCACCCGGGACAGGGAGGTCGCATCACCCCTCCACTTT